The rows below give T cell receptor beta chains drawn from one sample of a study of shared clonotypes between healthy human individuals. TCRdb's table, derived via immunoSEQ multiplex PCR, lists solely in-frame clones and lacks some. The sample contains about 690,000 clones, roughly 87% of which appear only once. Material for sequencing was memory CD8+ T cells from PBMCs. Receptors originate from a man between 18 and 35 years old in good health. Some clones in this sample may be carry-over from other donors' samples. Both conserved end residues are part of each CDR3. Fields, in order: J gene, clone size, D gene, V gene, CDR3 length, CDR3 protein, CDR3 DNA. A D gene is named only where the DNA matches it firmly. Clone size is shown for a subset of rows, as once, few, many or a class of expanded clone.

TRBJ2-1	.	TRBD2	TRBV7-3	17	CASSLNGAGGPYNEQFF	TGTGCCAGCAGCCTCAACGGGGCGGGAGGGCCGTACAATGAGCAGTTCTTC
TRBJ2-1	.	TRBD2	TRBV9	17	CASSVPASGLVKNEQFF	TGTGCCAGCAGCGTGCCGGCGTCGGGACTAGTGAAGAATGAGCAGTTCTTC
TRBJ2-1	.	TRBD2	TRBV5-6	15	CASSLETSGYNEQFF	TGTGCCAGCAGCTTGGAAACTAGCGGATACAATGAGCAGTTCTTC
TRBJ1-4	.	.	TRBV6-1	15	CASSLQGATNEKLFF	TGTGCCAGCAGCCTACAGGGCGCAACTAATGAAAAACTGTTTTTT
TRBJ2-1	.	TRBD2	TRBV4-1	15	CASSLGLASGNEQFF	TGCGCCAGCAGCCTCGGACTAGCGTCGGGCAATGAGCAGTTCTTC
TRBJ2-1	.	.	TRBV19	14	CASSIWGTYNEQFF	TGTGCCAGTAGTATTTGGGGGACCTACAATGAGCAGTTCTTC
TRBJ2-7	.	TRBD1	TRBV7-9	14	CASSRGQWAYEQYF	TGTGCCAGCAGCCGGGGACAGTGGGCCTACGAGCAGTACTTC
TRBJ2-7	.	.	TRBV5-6	14	CASSLRVMSYEQYF	TGTGCCAGCAGCCTCAGGGTAATGTCCTACGAGCAGTACTTC
TRBJ1-2	.	TRBD1	TRBV28	15	CASSLWDRGFYGYTF	TGTGCCAGCAGTTTATGGGACAGGGGGTTCTATGGCTACACCTTC
TRBJ1-3	.	TRBD1	TRBV27	16	CASSSGRQGAGNTIYF	TGTGCCAGCAGTTCCGGGCGACAGGGGGCCGGAAACACCATATATTTT
TRBJ2-2	.	.	TRBV10-3	15	CAIREPGLDTGELFF	TGTGCCATCAGGGAACCGGGCCTCGACACCGGGGAGCTGTTTTTT
TRBJ1-4	.	TRBD1	TRBV4-1	14	CASSPQGAGEKLFF	TGCGCCAGCAGCCCCCAGGGGGCAGGTGAAAAACTGTTTTTT
TRBJ2-7	.	.	TRBV5-6	14	CASSRFDRSYEQYF	TGTGCCAGCAGCCGTTTCGACCGCTCCTACGAGCAGTACTTC
TRBJ2-7	once	.	TRBV14	12	CASSQFVYEQYF	TGTGCCAGCAGCCAATTTGTCTACGAGCAGTACTTC
TRBJ2-7	.	TRBD2	TRBV7-9	14	CASTEIAGRYEQYF	TGTGCCAGCACCGAAATAGCGGGAAGATACGAGCAGTACTTC
TRBJ1-1	.	.	TRBV7-6	16	CASSLARGRVNTEAFF	TGTGCCAGCAGCTTAGCGAGGGGCAGGGTGAACACTGAAGCTTTCTTT
TRBJ2-7	.	.	TRBV28	14	CASSHPMQPYEQYF	TGTGCCAGCAGCCACCCCATGCAACCCTACGAGCAGTACTTC
TRBJ1-1	.	.	TRBV7-3	13	CASSFTGNTEAFF	TGTGCCAGCAGCTTTACGGGGAACACTGAAGCTTTCTTT
TRBJ1-1	.	.	TRBV13	14	CASSPDRLNTEAFF	TGTGCCAGCAGCCCGGACAGACTGAACACTGAAGCTTTCTTT
TRBJ1-2	.	.	TRBV6-5	14	CASRRRQDNYGYTF	TGTGCCAGCAGAAGAAGGCAGGACAACTATGGCTACACCTTC
TRBJ2-5	once	.	TRBV9	16	CASSSRRWDIQETQYF	TGTGCCAGCAGCTCAAGAAGGTGGGATATCCAAGAGACCCAGTACTTC
TRBJ1-3	.	.	TRBV11-2	13	CASSLLPGNTIYF	TGTGCCAGCAGTCTGCTCCCTGGAAACACCATATATTTT
TRBJ2-2	.	TRBD1	TRBV23-1	16	CASSPDLGTGCWELFF	TGCGCCAGCAGTCCTGATTTAGGGACAGGTTGTTGGGAGCTGTTTTTT
TRBJ1-1	.	.	TRBV29-1	15	CSVEFRGSGNTEAFF	TGCAGCGTTGAATTTCGGGGGTCAGGGAACACTGAAGCTTTCTTT
TRBJ1-1	.	.	TRBV27	19	CASSLSIVGIPGKGTEAFF	TGTGCCAGCAGTTTATCGATTGTTGGCATCCCGGGGAAGGGCACTGAAGCTTTCTTT
TRBJ2-7	.	.	TRBV6-5	13	CASSYLPGYEQYF	TGTGCCAGCAGTTACCTTCCAGGGTACGAGCAGTACTTC
TRBJ2-4	.	.	TRBV4-2	13	CASAWGVRNIQYF	TGTGCCAGCGCCTGGGGGGTTCGGAACATTCAGTACTTC
TRBJ1-1	few	.	TRBV27	13	CASKWGGDTEAFF	TGTGCCAGCAAGTGGGGGGGCGACACTGAAGCTTTCTTT
TRBJ1-2	.	TRBD1	TRBV9	12	CASSGDRVGYTF	TGTGCCAGCAGCGGAGACAGGGTCGGCTACACCTTC
TRBJ2-1	.	TRBD2	TRBV2	15	CASSAGTSGSNEQFF	TGTGCCAGCTCGGCCGGGACTAGCGGGAGCAATGAGCAGTTCTTC
TRBJ1-3	.	.	TRBV10-3	13	CAISESTGNTIYF	TGTGCCATCAGTGAGTCCACCGGAAACACCATATATTTT
TRBJ2-3	.	TRBD2	TRBV27	14	CASTTGGARDTQYF	TGTGCCAGCACTACCGGGGGGGCGAGGGATACGCAGTATTTT
TRBJ1-5	.	.	TRBV5-6	16	CASSLEGGRGNQPQHF	TGTGCCAGCAGCTTGGAGGGGGGAAGGGGAAATCAGCCCCAGCATTTT
TRBJ2-2	.	.	TRBV4-3	13	CASSGTFGGELFF	TGCGCCAGCAGCGGGACCTTCGGGGGGGAGCTGTTTTTT
TRBJ2-7	.	TRBD1	TRBV19	12	CAIPGQTYEQYF	TGTGCCATCCCGGGACAGACCTACGAGCAGTACTTC
TRBJ1-2	.	.	TRBV27	15	CASSWQAGKSYGYTF	TGTGCCAGCAGTTGGCAGGCAGGGAAGTCCTATGGCTACACCTTC
TRBJ2-2	.	TRBD2	TRBV19	15	CASSIPGLETGELFF	TGTGCCAGTAGTATCCCGGGACTAGAAACCGGGGAGCTGTTTTTT
TRBJ2-3	.	.	TRBV10-3	12	CAISDAADTQYF	TGTGCCATCAGTGACGCTGCAGATACGCAGTATTTT
TRBJ1-5	.	.	TRBV2	14	CASKPSYSNQPQHF	TGTGCCAGCAAGCCCTCATATAGCAATCAGCCCCAGCATTTT
TRBJ1-2	.	.	TRBV2	16	CASSESGAAPNYGYTF	TGTGCCAGCAGTGAATCTGGGGCAGCTCCTAACTATGGCTACACCTTC
TRBJ1-1	.	.	TRBV4-2	14	CASSGRERNTEAFF	TGTGCCAGCAGTGGACGGGAGAGGAACACTGAAGCTTTCTTT
TRBJ1-4	.	.	TRBV5-6	14	CASRADGLGEKLFF	TGTGCCAGCAGGGCGGACGGGCTCGGCGAAAAACTGTTTTTT
TRBJ2-3	.	TRBD2	TRBV19	16	CASSGVAGTGTDTQYF	TGTGCCAGTAGTGGCGTAGCGGGGACGGGCACAGATACGCAGTATTTT
TRBJ2-7	.	TRBD2	TRBV12-5	12	CASGWGGDEQYF	TGTGCTAGTGGTTGGGGAGGGGACGAGCAGTACTTC
TRBJ1-4	.	.	TRBV11-2	16	CASSLGWGRPNEKLFF	TGTGCCAGCAGCTTAGGCTGGGGCAGGCCTAATGAAAAACTGTTTTTT
TRBJ2-1	.	.	TRBV29-1	12	CSVERTYNEQFF	TGCAGCGTTGAACGGACCTACAATGAGCAGTTCTTC
TRBJ1-1	.	.	TRBV19	16	CASTLSGFGANTEAFF	TGTGCCAGTACCTTATCCGGGTTCGGGGCGAACACTGAAGCTTTCTTT
TRBJ2-7	.	.	TRBV20-1	11	CSALHKYEQYF	TGCAGTGCCCTACACAAGTACGAGCAGTACTTC
TRBJ2-1	.	.	TRBV11-2	16	CASSSRQVLGYNEQFF	TGTGCCAGCAGCTCCCGACAGGTTTTGGGGTACAATGAGCAGTTCTTC
TRBJ2-7	.	.	TRBV7-8	15	CASSPGVGYSYEQYF	TGTGCCAGCAGCCCGGGGGTCGGGTACTCCTACGAGCAGTACTTC
TRBJ2-2	.	.	TRBV5-8	13	CASSRARTGELFF	TGTGCCAGCAGCCGTGCTCGCACCGGGGAGCTGTTTTTT
TRBJ2-2	few	.	TRBV13	12	CASEGNTGELFF	TGTGCCAGCGAGGGGAATACCGGGGAGCTGTTTTTT
TRBJ2-7	.	TRBD2	TRBV11-2	11	CASHGAGGKYF	TGTGCCTCCCACGGCGCGGGAGGCAAGTACTTC
TRBJ1-1	.	.	TRBV4-1	16	CASSVPPTQVDTEAFF	TGCGCCAGCAGCGTCCCGCCAACCCAGGTGGACACTGAAGCTTTCTTT
TRBJ2-1	.	.	TRBV6-1	14	CASSEALFYNEQFF	TGTGCCAGCAGTGAAGCGCTATTTTACAATGAGCAGTTCTTC
TRBJ2-7	.	TRBD2	TRBV11-2	15	CASRGEGGAAYEQYF	TGTGCCAGCAGGGGGGAGGGAGGGGCCGCCTACGAGCAGTACTTC
TRBJ2-7	once	TRBD1	TRBV7-9	15	CASSAVGQGFYEQYF	TGTGCCAGCAGCGCCGTGGGACAGGGGTTTTACGAGCAGTACTTC